A selection of T cell receptor beta chains follows, all from one sample in a study of CD4 T cell repertoires in COVID-19. Sequencing was performed with immunoSEQ multiplex PCR; in TCRdb, only in-frame clones are kept and a portion is missing. This table has under 30,000 clones, 93% appearing once. The sequences come from circulating follicular helper CD4+ T cells (cTfh) from blood, collected before the COVID-19 pandemic. These receptors came from a human donor who had COVID-19. Both conserved end residues are part of each CDR3. D genes are given only for firm matches. Clone size appears in some rows only: once, few, many, or a class for an expanded clone.

J gene,V gene,clone size,D gene,CDR3 protein,CDR3 DNA
TRBJ2-3,TRBV7-2,-,-,CASSFRRTTDTQYF,TGTGCCAGCAGCTTCCGGAGAACCACAGATACGCAGTATTTT
TRBJ2-2,TRBV28,-,TRBD2,CASSTGTSGRDTGELFF,TGTGCCAGCAGTACCGGGACTAGCGGGAGGGACACCGGGGAGCTGTTTTTT
TRBJ2-5,TRBV9,once,TRBD2,CASSVSSGRQGETQYF,TGTGCCAGCAGCGTATCTAGCGGGAGGCAGGGAGAGACCCAGTACTTC
TRBJ2-7,TRBV29-1,-,TRBD1,CSVGDSSYEQYF,TGCAGCGTTGGGGACAGCTCCTACGAGCAGTACTTC
TRBJ2-3,TRBV9,-,TRBD1,CASSADRVSMDTQYF,TGTGCCAGCAGCGCGGACAGGGTGTCTATGGATACGCAGTATTTT
TRBJ2-7,TRBV2,-,-,CASRKDSETEQYF,TGTGCCAGCAGAAAAGACAGTGAGACCGAGCAGTACTTC
TRBJ1-2,TRBV20-1,-,-,CSARGGWGYTF,TGCAGTGCTAGAGGCGGTTGGGGCTACACCTTC
TRBJ1-4,TRBV5-1,-,-,CASSQGTIPNEKLFF,TGCGCCAGCAGTCAGGGGACTATTCCTAATGAAAAACTGTTTTTT
TRBJ1-1,TRBV7-9,-,-,CASSLAYTEAFF,TGTGCCAGCAGCTTAGCCTACACTGAAGCTTTCTTT
TRBJ2-1,TRBV5-1,-,-,CASSLGTYNEQFF,TGCGCCAGCAGCTTGGGTACCTACAATGAGCAGTTCTTC
TRBJ2-7,TRBV20-1,-,-,CSASRAGEQYF,TGCAGTGCTAGCAGGGCAGGCGAGCAGTACTTC
TRBJ2-1,TRBV7-2,-,-,CASSLAGRGYNEQFF,TGTGCCAGCAGCCTTGCGGGGAGAGGCTACAATGAGCAGTTCTTC
TRBJ1-6,TRBV28,-,TRBD1,CASSTGQGNSPLHF,TGTGCCAGCAGTACTGGACAGGGGAACTCACCCCTCCACTTT
TRBJ2-7,TRBV11-2,once,-,CASSLAGFEQYF,TGTGCCAGCAGCTTAGCAGGCTTCGAGCAGTACTTC
TRBJ2-2,TRBV4-1,-,-,CASSQDLGGRADTGELFF,TGCGCCAGCAGCCAAGATCTAGGGGGACGGGCGGACACCGGGGAGCTGTTTTTT
TRBJ1-6,TRBV7-5,-,-,CARSVGQGSSPLHF,-
TRBJ1-1,TRBV7-8,-,-,CASRGGSGNTEAFF,TGTGCCAGCCGGGGTGGCAGTGGCAACACTGAAGCTTTCTTT
TRBJ2-3,TRBV11-3,-,-,CASSLDSSGSTDTQYF,TGTGCCAGCAGCTTAGATTCAAGCGGGAGCACAGATACGCAGTATTTT
TRBJ2-5,TRBV6-1,once,TRBD2,CASSESGREWETQYF,TGTGCCAGCAGTGAATCGGGGCGGGAGTGGGAGACCCAGTACTTC
TRBJ2-5,TRBV6-1,-,TRBD2,CASRGLATQETQYF,TGTGCCAGCAGAGGACTAGCGACCCAAGAGACCCAGTACTTC
TRBJ2-1,TRBV23-1,-,TRBD1,CASSPDSRTGDNEQFF,TGCGCCAGCAGTCCCGACAGCAGGACAGGGGACAATGAGCAGTTCTTC
TRBJ2-7,TRBV10-3,-,TRBD2,CAIRVPGLAGGGEQYF,TGTGCCATCAGAGTCCCGGGACTAGCGGGAGGGGGCGAGCAGTACTTC
TRBJ2-2,TRBV19,-,-,CAASYSRGDTGELFF,TGTGCCGCTTCTTACAGTCGTGGTGACACCGGGGAGCTGTTTTTT
TRBJ2-1,TRBV6-1,-,TRBD2,CASSETSGRSDEQFF,TGTGCCAGCAGTGAAACTAGCGGGAGAAGCGATGAGCAGTTCTTC
TRBJ2-7,TRBV29-1,-,-,CSVESSYEQYF,TGCAGCGTCGAGTCCTCCTACGAGCAGTACTTC
TRBJ1-4,TRBV18,-,TRBD1,CASSRGTGANEKLFF,TGTGCCAGCTCCCGTGGGACAGGCGCTAATGAAAAACTGTTTTTT
TRBJ1-6,TRBV6-5,-,-,CASSRDNSPLHF,TGTGCCAGCTCCAGGGATAATTCACCCCTCCACTTT
TRBJ1-2,TRBV6-1,-,-,CASTGQISNLHGYTF,TGTGCCAGCACCGGACAGATAAGTAACCTACATGGCTACACCTTC
TRBJ1-1,TRBV19,-,TRBD1,CASRDGQVNTEAFF,TGTGCCAGTAGGGATGGACAGGTGAACACTGAAGCTTTCTTT
TRBJ2-6,TRBV9,-,-,CASSALGSSSGANVLTF,TGTGCCAGCAGCGCGTTGGGCTCTTCGTCTGGGGCCAACGTCCTGACTTTC
TRBJ1-2,TRBV11-2,-,-,CASSFRGAETGSVDGYTF,TGTGCCAGCAGCTTTCGGGGTGCCGAGACAGGCTCAGTGGATGGCTACACCTTC
TRBJ1-3,TRBV29-1,once,-,CSGVDGSIGNTIYF,TGCAGCGGGGTCGACGGGTCCATTGGAAACACCATATATTTT
TRBJ2-7,TRBV9,-,TRBD2,CACYIAGEVNEQYF,TGTGCCTGTTATATAGCGGGAGAAGTCAACGAGCAGTACTTC
TRBJ2-3,TRBV15,once,TRBD2,CATSRDRTSGTLTDTQYF,TGTGCCACCAGCAGGGACCGTACTAGCGGGACTTTGACAGATACGCAGTATTTT
TRBJ2-4,TRBV19,once,-,CASSKQFDIQYF,TGTGCCAGTAGTAAACAGTTTGACATTCAGTACTTC
TRBJ1-2,TRBV12-5,-,TRBD1,CASGQSPGTGDYGYTF,TGTGCTAGTGGTCAATCTCCCGGGACAGGGGACTATGGCTACACCTTC
TRBJ2-1,TRBV6-7,-,-,CASSYSTGEERVNEQFF,TGTGCCAGCAGTTACTCGACTGGTGAGGAGAGGGTCAATGAGCAGTTCTTC
TRBJ1-2,TRBV5-1,once,-,CASSWTVAEGYTF,TGCGCCAGCAGCTGGACAGTAGCAGAAGGCTACACCTTC
TRBJ2-5,TRBV6-1,-,TRBD1,CASSDRGGGETQYF,TGTGCCAGCAGCGACAGGGGAGGTGGGGAGACCCAGTACTTC
TRBJ2-3,TRBV5-4,-,-,CASSYPHTDTQYF,TGTGCCTCATCCTACCCTCACACAGATACGCAGTATTTT
TRBJ2-7,TRBV13,-,TRBD2,CASSFGTSGSGREQYF,TGTGCCAGCAGCTTTGGGACTAGCGGGAGCGGGCGGGAGCAGTACTTC
TRBJ1-5,TRBV2,few,-,CASTPGSNQPQHF,TGTGCCAGCACCCCGGGTAGCAATCAGCCCCAGCATTTT
TRBJ2-1,TRBV28,-,TRBD2,CASSTRTSGNDEQFF,TGTGCCAGCAGTACTCGGACTAGCGGGAATGATGAGCAGTTCTTC
TRBJ2-1,TRBV5-1,-,TRBD2,CASSVTLAGGDNEQFF,TGCGCCAGCAGCGTCACACTAGCGGGGGGGGACAATGAGCAGTTCTTC
TRBJ2-1,TRBV7-8,-,TRBD2,CASSSPNGLAGGEQFF,TGTGCCAGCAGCTCCCCCAACGGGCTAGCGGGAGGGGAGCAGTTCTTC
TRBJ2-3,TRBV15,-,TRBD2,CATKGGGAWDTQYF,TGTGCCACCAAGGGCGGGGGGGCTTGGGATACGCAGTATTTT
TRBJ1-2,TRBV5-6,-,-,CASSLAQNLYGYTF,TGTGCCAGCAGCTTGGCTCAGAACCTCTATGGCTACACCTTC
TRBJ1-2,TRBV5-4,-,TRBD1,CASSPDRARGYTF,TGTGCCAGCAGCCCGGACAGGGCAAGAGGCTACACCTTC
TRBJ1-4,TRBV5-1,-,TRBD1,CASSLGQGGGEKLFF,TGCGCCAGCAGCCTAGGACAGGGGGGTGGCGAAAAACTGTTTTTT
TRBJ2-5,TRBV11-2,-,-,CASSLGVLSGDQETQYF,TGTGCCAGCAGCTTAGGCGTTTTATCAGGGGACCAAGAGACCCAGTACTTC
TRBJ2-3,TRBV5-1,-,TRBD2,CASRKAGDFADTQYF,TGCGCCAGCAGAAAAGCGGGAGACTTTGCAGATACGCAGTATTTT
TRBJ2-1,TRBV6-1,once,-,CASSESGARHNEQFF,TGTGCCAGCAGCGAAAGCGGCGCACGTCACAATGAGCAGTTCTTC
TRBJ2-7,TRBV7-2,-,TRBD2,CASSPERAGGPNEQYF,TGTGCCAGCAGCCCCGAACGAGCGGGAGGGCCTAACGAGCAGTACTTC
TRBJ1-1,TRBV6-1,once,-,CASSRQAMNTEAFF,TGTGCCAGCAGTCGACAGGCGATGAACACTGAAGCTTTCTTT
TRBJ2-7,TRBV29-1,-,-,CSVATQSNEQYF,TGCAGCGTCGCGACTCAATCCAACGAGCAGTACTTC
TRBJ2-7,TRBV6-5,-,TRBD2,CASSSGGGPYYEQYF,TGTGCCAGCAGTTCCGGGGGGGGGCCGTACTACGAGCAGTACTTC
TRBJ2-5,TRBV5-1,once,TRBD2,CASSGTSGGSETQYF,TGCGCCAGCAGTGGGACTAGCGGGGGGTCGGAGACCCAGTACTTC
TRBJ1-2,TRBV19,-,-,CASIPGAHRQGYGYTF,TGTGCCAGTATTCCGGGAGCCCACCGGCAGGGCTATGGCTACACCTTC
TRBJ2-1,TRBV4-1,few,TRBD2,CASSQDFGASGLNEQFF,TGCGCCAGCAGCCAAGATTTCGGGGCTAGCGGCCTGAATGAGCAGTTCTTC
TRBJ1-2,TRBV2,-,-,CASSPVFPYGYTF,TGTGCCAGCAGTCCAGTCTTCCCCTATGGCTACACCTTC